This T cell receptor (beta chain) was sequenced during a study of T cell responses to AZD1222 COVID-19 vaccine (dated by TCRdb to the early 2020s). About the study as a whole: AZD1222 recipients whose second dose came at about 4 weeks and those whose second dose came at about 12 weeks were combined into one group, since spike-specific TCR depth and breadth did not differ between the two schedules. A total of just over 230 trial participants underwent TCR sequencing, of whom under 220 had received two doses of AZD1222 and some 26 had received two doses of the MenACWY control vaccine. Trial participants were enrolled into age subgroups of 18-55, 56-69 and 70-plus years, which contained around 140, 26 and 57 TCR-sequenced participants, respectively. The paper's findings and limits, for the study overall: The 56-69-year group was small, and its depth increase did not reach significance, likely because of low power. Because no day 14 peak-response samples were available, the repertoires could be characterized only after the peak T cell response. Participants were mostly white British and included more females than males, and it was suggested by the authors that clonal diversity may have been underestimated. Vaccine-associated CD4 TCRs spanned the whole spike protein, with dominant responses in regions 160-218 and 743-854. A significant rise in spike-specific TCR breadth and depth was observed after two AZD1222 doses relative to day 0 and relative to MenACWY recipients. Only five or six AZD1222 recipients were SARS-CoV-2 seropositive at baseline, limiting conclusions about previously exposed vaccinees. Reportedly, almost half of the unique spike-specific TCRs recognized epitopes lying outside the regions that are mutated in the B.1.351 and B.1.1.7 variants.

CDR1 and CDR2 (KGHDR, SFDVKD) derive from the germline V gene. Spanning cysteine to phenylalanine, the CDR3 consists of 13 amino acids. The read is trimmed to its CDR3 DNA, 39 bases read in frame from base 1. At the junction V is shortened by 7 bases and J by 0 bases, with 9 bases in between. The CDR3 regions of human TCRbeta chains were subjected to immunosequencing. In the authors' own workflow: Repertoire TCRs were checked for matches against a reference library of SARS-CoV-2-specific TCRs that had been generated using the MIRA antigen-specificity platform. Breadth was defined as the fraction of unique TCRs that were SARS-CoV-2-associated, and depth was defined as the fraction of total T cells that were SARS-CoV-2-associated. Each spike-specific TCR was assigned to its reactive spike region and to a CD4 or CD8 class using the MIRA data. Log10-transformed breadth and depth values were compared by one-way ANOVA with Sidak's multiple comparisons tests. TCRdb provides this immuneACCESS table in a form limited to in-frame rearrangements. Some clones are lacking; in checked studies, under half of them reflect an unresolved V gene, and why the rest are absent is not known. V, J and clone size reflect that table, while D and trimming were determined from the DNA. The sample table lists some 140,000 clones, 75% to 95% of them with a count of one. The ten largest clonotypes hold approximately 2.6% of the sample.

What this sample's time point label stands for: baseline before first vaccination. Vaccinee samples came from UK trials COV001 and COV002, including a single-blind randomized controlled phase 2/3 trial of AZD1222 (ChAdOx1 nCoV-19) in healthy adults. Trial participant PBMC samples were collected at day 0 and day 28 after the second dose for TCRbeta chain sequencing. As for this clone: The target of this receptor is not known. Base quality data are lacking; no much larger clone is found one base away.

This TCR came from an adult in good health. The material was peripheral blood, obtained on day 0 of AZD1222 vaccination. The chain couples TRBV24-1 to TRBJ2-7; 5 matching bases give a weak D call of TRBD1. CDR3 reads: CATRSRDSYEQYF. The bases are TGTGCCACCAGGTCCAGGGACTCCTACGAGCAGTACTTC.